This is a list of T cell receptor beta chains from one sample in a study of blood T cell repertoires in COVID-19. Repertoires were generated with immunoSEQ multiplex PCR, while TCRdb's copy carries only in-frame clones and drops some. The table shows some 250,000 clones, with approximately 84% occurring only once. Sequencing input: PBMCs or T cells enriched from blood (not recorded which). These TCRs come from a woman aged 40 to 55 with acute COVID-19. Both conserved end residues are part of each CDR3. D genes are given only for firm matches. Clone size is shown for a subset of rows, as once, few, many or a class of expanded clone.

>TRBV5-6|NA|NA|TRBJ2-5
TGTGCCAGCAGTCTCACAGGGTCACGCGAGACCCAGTACTTC
CASSLTGSRETQYF
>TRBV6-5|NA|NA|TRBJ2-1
TGTGCCAGCAGTTACGCGGGACTCTCCTACAATGAGCAGTTCTTC
CASSYAGLSYNEQFF
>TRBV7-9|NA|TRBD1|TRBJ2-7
TGTGCCAGCAGCTGGAGACAGGGTTGGTACGAGCAGTACTTC
CASSWRQGWYEQYF
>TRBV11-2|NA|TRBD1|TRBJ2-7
TGTGCCAGCAGCTTATACGCCCCGGGACAGGGGGCTTACGAGCAGTACTTC
CASSLYAPGQGAYEQYF
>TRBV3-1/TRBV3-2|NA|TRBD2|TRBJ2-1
TGTGCCATTAGGACTAGCGGGAGGGGTGAGCAGTTCTTC
CAIRTSGRGEQFF
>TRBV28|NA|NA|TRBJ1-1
TGTGCCAGCAGTTTATGGGCTCAGAATGAAGCTTTCTTT
CASSLWAQNEAFF
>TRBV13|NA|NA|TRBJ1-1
TGTGCCAGCAGCTTAGATCAGGGCATGAACACTGAAGCTTTCTTT
CASSLDQGMNTEAFF
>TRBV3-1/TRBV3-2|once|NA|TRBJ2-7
TGTGCCAGCAGCCAAATTCAGGGGGGCGGCGAGCAGTACTTC
CASSQIQGGGEQYF
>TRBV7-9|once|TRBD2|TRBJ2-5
TGTGCCATCAGTAGCGGGAGAGAGACCCAGTACTTC
CAISSGRETQYF
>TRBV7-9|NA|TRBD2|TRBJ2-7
TGTGCCAGCAGCTTAGGTGGACTAGGCTACGAGCAGTACTTC
CASSLGGLGYEQYF
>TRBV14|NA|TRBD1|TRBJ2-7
TGTGCCAGCAGCCACAGGACAGGGACCTACGAGCAGTACTTC
CASSHRTGTYEQYF
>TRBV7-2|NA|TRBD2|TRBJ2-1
TGTGCCAGCAACGGACTAGCGGACAATGAGCAGTTCTTC
CASNGLADNEQFF
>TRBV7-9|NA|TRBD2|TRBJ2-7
TGTGCCAGCAGCCGGGGAGGGGCTTTTTACGAGCAGTACTTC
CASSRGGAFYEQYF
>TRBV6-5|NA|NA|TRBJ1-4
TGTGCCAGCAGTTACTCGGGCGCGGGGGATGAAAAACTGTTTTTT
CASSYSGAGDEKLFF
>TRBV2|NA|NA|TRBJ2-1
TGTGCCAGCAGCCCGGGACTGGAGCAGAATGAGCAGTTCTTC
CASSPGLEQNEQFF
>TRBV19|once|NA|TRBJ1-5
TGTGCCAGTAGTATACTGGGAGTAGGTCAGCCCCAGCATTTT
CASSILGVGQPQHF
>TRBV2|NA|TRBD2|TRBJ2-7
TGTGCCAGCAGTGAAGAGCGGGAGGCCCTCCACGAGCAGTACTTC
CASSEEREALHEQYF
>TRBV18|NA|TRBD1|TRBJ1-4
TGTGCCAGCTCACCCCCGACAGGGGGCGATGAAAAACTGTTTTTT
CASSPPTGGDEKLFF
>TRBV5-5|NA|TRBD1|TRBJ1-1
TGTGCCAGCAGCGCCGGGACAGGGGGCGCAGGGGCTTTCTTT
CASSAGTGGAGAFF
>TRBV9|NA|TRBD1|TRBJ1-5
TGTGCCAGCAGCGTAGTTCAGGGGGCGGGGTGTACGGGAGCCCAGCATTTT
CASSVVQGAGCTGAQHF
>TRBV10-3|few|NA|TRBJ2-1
TGTGCCGCGACAGGCGGGCTAGCGGCCAATGAGCAGTTCTTC
CAATGGLAANEQFF
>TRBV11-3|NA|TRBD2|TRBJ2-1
TGTGCCAGCAGCTACACGACTAGCGGGAGTTCCTACAATGAGCAGTTCTTC
CASSYTTSGSSYNEQFF
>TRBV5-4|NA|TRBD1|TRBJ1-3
TGTGCCAGCAGCACCCGACAGGGAGACCTCTCTGGAAACACCATATATTTT
CASSTRQGDLSGNTIYF